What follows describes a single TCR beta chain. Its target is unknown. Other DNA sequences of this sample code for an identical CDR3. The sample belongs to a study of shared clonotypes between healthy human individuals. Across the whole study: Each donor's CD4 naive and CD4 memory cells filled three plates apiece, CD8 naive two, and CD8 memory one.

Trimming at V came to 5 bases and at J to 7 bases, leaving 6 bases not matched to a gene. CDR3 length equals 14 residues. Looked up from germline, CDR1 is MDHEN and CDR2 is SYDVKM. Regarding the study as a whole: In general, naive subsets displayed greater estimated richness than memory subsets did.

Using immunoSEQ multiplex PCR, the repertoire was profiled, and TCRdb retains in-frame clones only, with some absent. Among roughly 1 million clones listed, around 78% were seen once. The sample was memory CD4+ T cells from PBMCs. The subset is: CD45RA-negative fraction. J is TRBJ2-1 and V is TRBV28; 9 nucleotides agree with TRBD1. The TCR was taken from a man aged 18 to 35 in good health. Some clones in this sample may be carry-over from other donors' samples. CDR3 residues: CASSMDRGRNEQFF. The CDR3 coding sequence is TGTGCCAGCAGTATGGACAGGGGTCGGAATGAGCAGTTCTTC. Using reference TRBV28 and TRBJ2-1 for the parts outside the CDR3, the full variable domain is DVKVTQSSRYLVKRTGEKVFLECVQDMDHENMFWYRQDPGLGLRLIYFSYDVKMKEKGDIPEGYSVSREKKERFSLILESASTNQTSMYLCASSMDRGRNEQFFGPGTRLTVL.